This T cell receptor beta chain derives from a study of Ad26.COV2.S vaccination and SARS-CoV-2 variants. Broader study findings: Vaccinees showed greater spike-specific TCR breadth than placebo recipients. After vaccination, substantial breadth of spike-specific CD8+ and CD4+ responses was reported.

In regard to this clone: What it binds is unknown.

The CDR3 sequence is 16 residues long. Germline V lookup: CDR1 KGHSH, CDR2 LQKENI. V lost 3 bases to trimming and J lost 12 bases; unmatched junction nucleotides: 13. The treatment was: over 15 received Ad26.COV2.S at low or high dose, single or two shots; about 5 received placebo; per-sample allocation not given. The investigators took samples on day 63 after the first vaccine or placebo injection. Generated by immunoSEQ multiplex PCR, the TCRdb table keeps only in-frame clones and is missing some. The table includes 360,000 or so clones, about nine tenths detected once. The chain joins TRBV18 to TRBJ2-1; TRBD2 matches 11 bases. Material: peripheral blood, obtained in a trial of Ad26.COV2.S vaccine versus placebo. This receptor was obtained from a person between 18 and 65 years old who received the Ad26.COV2.S COVID-19 vaccine or a placebo. The CDR3 reads CASSPTPGLADRGQFF. CDR3 bases: TGTGCCAGCTCACCGACCCCGGGACTAGCGGACCGGGGGCAGTTCTTC. The full variable domain, with the rest looked up from reference TRBV18 and TRBJ2-1, is NAGVMQNPRHLVRRRGQEARLRCSPMKGHSHVYWYRQLPEEGLKFMVYLQKENIIDESGMPKERFSAEFPKEGPSILRIQQVVRGDSAAYFCASSPTPGLADRGQFFGPGTRLTVL.